The clone carrying this T cell receptor (beta chain) has ten or more counts. Deletions cut 4 bases from V and 1 base from J, with 16 bases between. This CDR3 has 16 residues. CDR1 is SEHNR, CDR2 FQNEAQ, per germline (reference sequence). The bulk TCR libraries were made with methods described before and with listed TCR primers. TCRdb reprocessed the PCR reads with MiXCR, giving one entry per CDR3 protein. The sample has 100,000 or so distinct CDR3 sequences, around 23% seen once. This entry comes from a study of molecular identifiers for immune sequencing clone quantification. The receptor comes from a human donor in good health. Some libraries in this study had Jurkat cell RNA spiked in. Source material: naive CD8+ T cells from blood, with Jurkat cell RNA spiked in. The subset: FACS-sorted CD8+CD4-CCR7+CD45RA+ naive T cells. This rearrangement joins TRBV7-9 to TRBJ2-5, with D maybe TRBD1 (6 bases). The CDR3 coding sequence is TGTGCCAGCAGCTCCAGACAGGTCGGCCCCCAAGAGACCCAGTACTTC. Residues: CASSSRQVGPQETQYF.